This is a list of T cell receptor beta chains from one sample in a study of early T cells in non-severe SARS-CoV-2 infection. TCRdb re-called the 5' RACE reads through MiXCR, storing one row per CDR3 protein. The sample contains fewer than 50,000 distinct CDR3 sequences, more than 10% of which appear only once. The sample taken for sequencing was whole blood. Source of these receptors: an adult who was a healthcare worker with PCR-confirmed SARS-CoV-2 infection or an uninfected control (not recorded which). The CDR3 runs from the conserved cysteine through the conserved F or W. Each record gives: J gene, clone size, D gene, V gene, CDR3 DNA, CDR3 protein. D genes are given only for firm matches. Some rows have no size entry. The others give once, few or many, or a class for an expanded clone.

J: TRBJ1-2
size: few
D: -
V: TRBV29-1
DNA: TGCAGCGTTGACGGCTACACCTTC
CDR3: CSVDGYTF

J: TRBJ2-6
size: few
D: -
V: TRBV5-6
DNA: TGTGCCAGCAGCTTGTTGTCGGGGGCCAACGTCCTGACTTTC
CDR3: CASSLLSGANVLTF

J: TRBJ1-2
size: many
D: TRBD1
V: TRBV20-1
DNA: TGCAGTGCTAAAGTAGGGGGCGGCTACACCTTC
CDR3: CSAKVGGGYTF

J: TRBJ2-7
size: few
D: -
V: TRBV9
DNA: TGTGCCAGCAGCGTAGGGGCCCCCACCTACGAGCAGTACTTC
CDR3: CASSVGAPTYEQYF

J: TRBJ2-3
size: many
D: -
V: TRBV7-2
DNA: TGTGCCAGCATCGCGGGGGATACGCAGTATTTT
CDR3: CASIAGDTQYF

J: TRBJ2-5
size: many
D: -
V: TRBV6-2/TRBV6-3
DNA: TGTGCCAGTAGTTTGGGGCCACGGTTCGAGACCCAGTACTTC
CDR3: CASSLGPRFETQYF

J: TRBJ1-2
size: -
D: -
V: TRBV29-1
DNA: TGCAGCACCAGGAAAGACTATGGCTACACCTTC
CDR3: CSTRKDYGYTF

J: TRBJ2-7
size: many
D: -
V: TRBV6-2/TRBV6-3
DNA: TGTGCCAGCAGCACAATGGGCGAGCAGTACTTC
CDR3: CASSTMGEQYF

J: TRBJ1-1
size: many
D: TRBD1
V: TRBV14
DNA: TGTGCCAGCAGCGACCTTAGACAGGGGAGGCTCACTGAAGCTTTCTTT
CDR3: CASSDLRQGRLTEAFF

J: TRBJ2-7
size: few
D: TRBD2
V: TRBV20-1
DNA: TGCAGTGCTCCTGATCCGGGACTAGCGGGAGGGCCGCCCGAGCAGTACTTC
CDR3: CSAPDPGLAGGPPEQYF

J: TRBJ2-7
size: few
D: TRBD2
V: TRBV7-8
DNA: TGTGCCAGCAGCTTATGGGGAGGGGCCCTTGTCTTC
CDR3: CASSLWGGALVF

J: TRBJ1-1
size: -
D: -
V: TRBV18
DNA: TGTGCCAGCTCAAGTGGCCGCGCGACTGAAGCTTTCTTT
CDR3: CASSSGRATEAFF

J: TRBJ1-2
size: -
D: -
V: TRBV6-1
DNA: TGTGCCAGCAGACAAGGGGGAGTAAACTATGGCTACACCTTC
CDR3: CASRQGGVNYGYTF

J: TRBJ2-3
size: few
D: -
V: TRBV20-1
DNA: TGCAGTGCCCCCGACACAGAGACTAGCACAGATACGCAGTATTTT
CDR3: CSAPDTETSTDTQYF

J: TRBJ2-5
size: few
D: -
V: TRBV7-3
DNA: TGTGCCAGCAGCTTAACGCCCAGGGTGGGGGAGACCCAGTACTTC
CDR3: CASSLTPRVGETQYF

J: TRBJ2-2
size: many
D: TRBD2
V: TRBV5-1
DNA: TGCGCCAGCAGCCGAGCGGCTAGCGGGTTGAACACCGGGGAGCTGTTTTTT
CDR3: CASSRAASGLNTGELFF

J: TRBJ1-2
size: few
D: TRBD1
V: TRBV29-1
DNA: TGCAGCGTCAATGGACAGGCGCGGGGCACCTTC
CDR3: CSVNGQARGTF

J: TRBJ2-3
size: -
D: -
V: TRBV5-5
DNA: TGTGCCAGCAGCTTGGCGGGAACAGATACGCAGTATTTT
CDR3: CASSLAGTDTQYF

J: TRBJ2-7
size: many
D: TRBD2
V: TRBV19
DNA: TGTGCCAGCCAGGGACTAGCGGGAGAATACGAGCAGTACTTC
CDR3: CASQGLAGEYEQYF

J: TRBJ1-5
size: many
D: TRBD1
V: TRBV6-5
DNA: TGTGCCAGCAGCCCACACGTAACGACAGGGGGCCTAAACCAGCCCCAGCATTTT
CDR3: CASSPHVTTGGLNQPQHF

J: TRBJ2-3
size: few
D: -
V: TRBV30
DNA: TGTGCCTGGAGTAAGCCAGATACGCAGTATTTT
CDR3: CAWSKPDTQYF

J: TRBJ2-5
size: many
D: -
V: TRBV29-1
DNA: TGCAGCGTTGGACTCAGCCAAGAGACCCAGTACTTC
CDR3: CSVGLSQETQYF

J: TRBJ1-1
size: many
D: -
V: TRBV6-5
DNA: TGTGCCAGCAGCGCCCAGGACACTGAAGCTTTCTTT
CDR3: CASSAQDTEAFF

J: TRBJ1-1
size: few
D: TRBD1
V: TRBV9
DNA: TGTGCCAGCAGCGTAGGGACAGGGGCGAACACTGAAGCTTTCTTT
CDR3: CASSVGTGANTEAFF

J: TRBJ1-6
size: few
D: -
V: TRBV27
DNA: TGTGCCAGCAGTACAGTCGGGCATTCACCCCTCCACTTT
CDR3: CASSTVGHSPLHF

J: TRBJ2-3
size: -
D: TRBD2
V: TRBV7-9
DNA: TGTGCCAGCAGCTCCTTTCTAGGAGCGGGGGACATGAATACGCAGTATTTT
CDR3: CASSSFLGAGDMNTQYF

J: TRBJ2-1
size: few
D: TRBD2
V: TRBV2
DNA: TGTGCCAGCAGTGAATCTGGCGGGAGGGCCTTTGGCAATGAGCAGTTCTTC
CDR3: CASSESGGRAFGNEQFF

J: TRBJ1-6
size: -
D: -
V: TRBV5-5
DNA: TGTGCCAGCAGCTTGAACGCGCATTCACCCCTCCACTTT
CDR3: CASSLNAHSPLHF

J: TRBJ2-5
size: few
D: -
V: TRBV20-1
DNA: TGCAGTGCTCAGGGGCAGGGACAAGAGACCCAGTACTTC
CDR3: CSAQGQGQETQYF

J: TRBJ2-7
size: few
D: -
V: TRBV3-1
DNA: TGTGCCAGCAGCCAGGGACTGGGGGAGCAGTACTTC
CDR3: CASSQGLGEQYF

J: TRBJ1-3
size: -
D: -
V: TRBV5-5
DNA: TGTGCCAGCAGCCTCGACCCCTCCTCTGGAAACACCATATATTTT
CDR3: CASSLDPSSGNTIYF

J: TRBJ2-5
size: few
D: -
V: TRBV10-3
DNA: TGTGCCATCAGTGGGACAGACCAAGAGACCCAGTACTTC
CDR3: CAISGTDQETQYF

J: TRBJ1-3
size: many
D: -
V: TRBV9
DNA: TGTGCCAGCAGCGTAGAAAGTCTCGCTGGTGGAAACACCATATATTTT
CDR3: CASSVESLAGGNTIYF

J: TRBJ2-1
size: -
D: -
V: TRBV20-1
DNA: TGCAGTGCTAGATTCCAGGGTTACAATGAGCAGTTCTTC
CDR3: CSARFQGYNEQFF

J: TRBJ1-1
size: few
D: -
V: TRBV7-9
DNA: TGTGCCAGCAGCCGACTGGACCCTGAAGCTTTCTTT
CDR3: CASSRLDPEAFF

J: TRBJ2-1
size: many
D: TRBD2
V: TRBV18
DNA: TGTGCCAGCTCTCCGAGGTTAGCGGGAGAGGAGGAGCAGTTCTTC
CDR3: CASSPRLAGEEEQFF

J: TRBJ1-2
size: many
D: -
V: TRBV27
DNA: TGTGCCAGCAGTGCATCCAGGGGATATGGCTACACCTTC
CDR3: CASSASRGYGYTF

J: TRBJ2-7
size: few
D: -
V: TRBV18
DNA: TGTGCCAGCTCACCAATGGACGGGTACGAGCAGTACTTC
CDR3: CASSPMDGYEQYF

J: TRBJ2-5
size: -
D: -
V: TRBV24-1
DNA: TGTGCCACCAGGCGGGGGCCGGGGGAGACCCAGTACTTC
CDR3: CATRRGPGETQYF

J: TRBJ1-1
size: many
D: -
V: TRBV10-3
DNA: TGTGCCATCAGGGACAGCGTTAACACTGAAGCTTTCTTT
CDR3: CAIRDSVNTEAFF

J: TRBJ2-1
size: few
D: -
V: TRBV7-2
DNA: TGTGCCAGCAGCTTAGATACGAGGGCCTACAATGAGCAGTTCTTC
CDR3: CASSLDTRAYNEQFF

J: TRBJ2-1
size: -
D: -
V: TRBV12-3/TRBV12-4
DNA: TGTGCCAGCAGTTTAGCCCATGGGAGCACTGAGCAGTTCTTC
CDR3: CASSLAHGSTEQFF

J: TRBJ2-5
size: -
D: -
V: TRBV20-1
DNA: TGCAGTGCTAGAATAGCGGAGACCCAGTACTTC
CDR3: CSARIAETQYF

J: TRBJ2-7
size: -
D: -
V: TRBV20-1
DNA: TGCAGTGCTAGCCGGGTGGGGAGTTTCTACGAGCAGTACTTC
CDR3: CSASRVGSFYEQYF

J: TRBJ1-6
size: -
D: TRBD1
V: TRBV2
DNA: TGTGCCAGCAGTGAGGAGACAGGGTATTCACCCCTCCACTTT
CDR3: CASSEETGYSPLHF

J: TRBJ2-1
size: few
D: -
V: TRBV6-2/TRBV6-3
DNA: TGTGCCAGCAGTTTTGAACAATACAATGAGCAGTTCTTC
CDR3: CASSFEQYNEQFF

J: TRBJ2-6
size: -
D: -
V: TRBV10-3
DNA: TGTGCCATCAATGAGTCCCGCAGCTGGACGGCCAACGTCCTGACTTTC
CDR3: CAINESRSWTANVLTF

J: TRBJ2-7
size: -
D: -
V: TRBV20-1
DNA: TGCAGTGCTACCTTATTGGAGGAGTACTTC
CDR3: CSATLLEEYF

J: TRBJ2-3
size: many
D: -
V: TRBV10-1
DNA: TGCGCCAGCAGTGCGAGCAAAACAGATACGCAGTATTTT
CDR3: CASSASKTDTQYF

J: TRBJ2-5
size: -
D: -
V: TRBV6-2/TRBV6-3
DNA: TGTGCCAGCAGTTACTTATTCAGGGGCGAAGAGACCCAGTACTTC
CDR3: CASSYLFRGEETQYF

J: TRBJ2-3
size: -
D: TRBD2
V: TRBV7-2
DNA: TGTGCCAGCAGCCTTGGACTAGCCACAGATACGCAGTATTTT
CDR3: CASSLGLATDTQYF

J: TRBJ1-2
size: many
D: -
V: TRBV2
DNA: TGTGCCAGCAGTGGTGAGGCTAACTATGGCTACACCTTC
CDR3: CASSGEANYGYTF

J: TRBJ2-1
size: few
D: -
V: TRBV15
DNA: TGTGCCACCAGCAGAAGACCCGAGGGGTACCCCTCCTACAATGAGCAGTTCTTC
CDR3: CATSRRPEGYPSYNEQFF

J: TRBJ2-1
size: few
D: TRBD2
V: TRBV19
DNA: TGTGCCAGTAGTAAGGGGACTAGCAGCCTTTTAAGGGGAAATGAGCAGTTCTTC
CDR3: CASSKGTSSLLRGNEQFF

J: TRBJ2-1
size: many
D: -
V: TRBV3-1
DNA: TGTGCCAGCAGCCAAGACTCCAGCTCCTACAATGAGCAGTTCTTC
CDR3: CASSQDSSSYNEQFF

J: TRBJ2-3
size: many
D: -
V: TRBV7-9
DNA: TGTGCCAGCAGCTTAGGAGTGGGCGGATCCCCCTCGGGCACAGATACGCAGTATTTT
CDR3: CASSLGVGGSPSGTDTQYF

J: TRBJ2-7
size: -
D: -
V: TRBV5-1
DNA: TGCGCCAGCAGCCCCGGGCTTGAGCAGTACTTC
CDR3: CASSPGLEQYF

J: TRBJ1-2
size: many
D: -
V: TRBV20-1
DNA: TGCAGTGCCGGGGATGAGAGGGCTGGCTACACCTTC
CDR3: CSAGDERAGYTF

J: TRBJ1-1
size: few
D: -
V: TRBV19
DNA: TGTGCCAGTAGTATAGATCGGGCCGGAAACACTGAAGCTTTCTTT
CDR3: CASSIDRAGNTEAFF